Sequencing of this TCR beta chain was carried out in a study of shared clonotypes between healthy human individuals. Study-wide findings and caveats: Sampling covered blood only; tissue repertoires likely differ. When naive CD4 clonotypes were compared across a handful of donors, 4% to 6.5% were shared.

CDR1 is SGHRS, CDR2 YFSETQ, per germline. The germline V and J ends were trimmed by 5 bases and 2 bases, with 14 bases remaining between them. There are 14 residues in the CDR3. Sequenced by immunoSEQ multiplex PCR; TCRdb stores in-frame clones only, minus some. Of more than 2 million clones listed, about 93% are singletons. In regard to this clone: The antigen is unknown.

Naive CD8 cells comprised CD45RO-negative, CCR7-positively selected cells, excluding terminally differentiated effector memory CD45RA+ cells. Only Caucasian adults living in Nashville, Tennessee made up the donor group. V usage is TRBV5-1 and J usage is TRBJ2-7; a weak D match, TRBD2 (5 bases). Specimen: naive CD8+ T cells from PBMCs. The clonotype comes from a man aged 18 to 30 in good health. Some clones in this sample may be carry-over from other donors' samples. The CDR3 sequence: CASSTEVGTYEQYF. DNA for the CDR3: TGCGCCAGCAGTACGGAGGTCGGGACCTACGAGCAGTACTTC.